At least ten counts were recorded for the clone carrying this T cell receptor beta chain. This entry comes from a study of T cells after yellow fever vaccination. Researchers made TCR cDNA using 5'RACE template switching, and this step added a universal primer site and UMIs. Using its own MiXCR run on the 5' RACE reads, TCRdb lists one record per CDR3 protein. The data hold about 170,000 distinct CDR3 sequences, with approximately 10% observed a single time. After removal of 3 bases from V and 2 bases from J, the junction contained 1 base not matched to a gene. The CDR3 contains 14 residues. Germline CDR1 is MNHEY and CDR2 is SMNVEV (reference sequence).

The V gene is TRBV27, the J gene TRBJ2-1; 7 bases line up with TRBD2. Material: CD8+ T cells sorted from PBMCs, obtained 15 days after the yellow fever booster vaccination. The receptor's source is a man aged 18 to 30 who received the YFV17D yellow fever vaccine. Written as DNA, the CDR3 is TGTGCCAGCAGTTTGAGCGGGGCCTACAATGAGCAGTTCTTC. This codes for CASSLSGAYNEQFF.